The 9 T cell receptor beta chains below come from one sample, sequenced in a study of sequential checkpoint blockade in melanoma. The table came from immunoSEQ multiplex PCR; TCRdb's copy has only in-frame clones and leaves some out. The table has some 20,000 clones, roughly 80% seen once. Documented treatment: randomized to nivolumab then ipilimumab (arm A) or the reverse (arm B). The sample was CD8+ T cells sorted from blood (inferred from file names), taken from a patient given nivolumab and ipilimumab in sequence. These receptors were obtained from a human donor with melanoma.

This clone appeared once. This sequence joins TRBV13 and TRBJ2-5; 9 nucleotides align to TRBD2. Losses at the gene ends were 4 bases for V and 5 bases for J; bases not matched to a gene: 5. This CDR3 has 14 amino acids. CDR1 is PRHDT, CDR2 FYEKMQ, per germline (reference sequence). CDR3 loop: CASSSTAGGETQYF. Written as DNA, the CDR3 is TGTGCCAGCAGCTCGACCGCGGGAGGGGAGACCCAGTACTTC.

The V gene is TRBV7-9, the J gene TRBJ2-7, with a weak D call TRBD2 (5 bases). The CDR3 loop spans 13 amino acids. The V gene lost 5 bases and the J gene lost 4 bases, with 12 bases spanning the gap. Per the germline V gene, CDR1 is SEHNR and CDR2 is FQNEAQ (reference sequence). The chain's CDR3 is CASSPGGAYEQYF. Written as DNA, the CDR3 is TGTGCCAGCAGCCCCGGAGGCGCTTACGAGCAGTACTTC. Full variable domain (outside the CDR3, taken from reference TRBV7-9 and TRBJ2-7): DTGVSQNPRHKITKRGQNVTFRCDPISEHNRLYWYRQTLGQGPEFLTYFQNEAQLEKSRLLSDRFSAERPKGSFSTLEIQRTEQGDSAMYLCASSPGGAYEQYFGPGTRLTVT.

V usage is TRBV20-1 and J usage is TRBJ2-7; a possible D gene is TRBD2 (6 bases). The CDR3 consists of 11 residues. Per germline, CDR1 DFQATT and CDR2 SNEGSKA (reference sequence). The V end was cut by 5 bases, the J end by 4 bases, with 9 bases between. The CDR3 nucleotides read TGCAGTGCTCGAGGAGGGTACGAGCAGTACTTC. Amino acid sequence: CSARGGYEQYF.

V is TRBV27 and J is TRBJ2-5; 10 bases align to TRBD2. The end of the DNA is better explained by TRBJ2-7, so the J call may be wrong. This CDR3 region has 14 residues. Germline values: CDR1 MNHEY, CDR2 SMNVEV (reference sequence). DNA for the CDR3: TGTGCCAGCAGTTTATCTGGACTAGCGGACGAGCAGTACTTC. Translated, it gives CASSLSGLADEQYF.

The J gene is TRBJ1-4, the V gene TRBV4-3; D is unresolved. V gave up 2 bases and J gave up 1 base, with 17 bases separating them. The CDR3 spans 18 residues. Germline CDR1 is LGHNA and CDR2 is YSLEER. The CDR3 bases are TGCGCCAGCAGCCAACCGAGCCACACGGAGGAAACTAATGAAAAACTGTTTTTT. Protein sequence: CASSQPSHTEETNEKLFF.

The CDR3 loop is CATKLGGRGGYTF. The DNA of the CDR3 is TGTGCCACCAAGCTCGGGGGGCGGGGTGGCTACACCTTC. The chain is built from TRBV11-2 and TRBJ1-2; tentatively, D is TRBD1 (6 bases). From germline, CDR1 is SGHAT and CDR2 FQNNGV. The CDR3 consists of 13 residues. Trimming pared 10 bases from V and 7 bases from J, leaving 19 bases between.

J is TRBJ1-2 and V is TRBV25-1; no definite D call. The V and J ends lost 5 bases and 3 bases respectively, with 10 bases between them. The CDR3 is 13 residues long. Germline V lookup: CDR1 MGHDK, CDR2 SYGVNS. The CDR3 loop is CASSLYLHYGYTF. The DNA of the CDR3 is TGTGCCAGCAGTCTCTATTTACACTATGGCTACACCTTC.

V is TRBV19 and J is TRBJ1-5; weak D call: TRBD1 (6 bases). This CDR3 region has 14 residues. The ends were cut back, 5 bases at V and 4 bases at J, with 12 bases in the middle. From germline, CDR1 is LNHDA and CDR2 SQIVND (reference sequence). The CDR3 DNA reads TGTGCCAGTAGTCCCTATCAGGGGAATCAGCCCCAGCATTTT. Amino acids: CASSPYQGNQPQHF.

The J gene is TRBJ2-1, the V gene TRBV4-3; D is unresolved. The V end lost 5 bases, the J end lost 5 bases, and 16 bases lay between the germline ends. The CDR3 is 15 residues long. CDR1 and CDR2 (germline): LGHNA, YSLEER. The DNA for the CDR3 is TGCGCCAGCAGCGATAGACTCCCCCCAAACAATGAGCAGTTCTTC. It specifies CASSDRLPPNNEQFF.